A single sample is the source of the 24 T cell receptor beta chains below, sequenced in a study of cytomegalovirus exposure and HLA in healthy donors. The PCR was carried out with 60 Vbeta primers and 13 Jbeta primers. Some clones are missing from TCRdb's copy, which holds only in-frame ones; the method was immunoSEQ multiplex PCR. This sample has fewer than 200,000 clones, with around 76% found just once. The sample consisted of PBMCs. The receptors derive from a girl aged 5-17 years in good health and CMV-seropositive.

This chain uses TRBV5-4 with TRBJ2-3; D possibly corresponds to TRBD1 (6 bases). With 4 bases removed from V and 5 bases from J, the gap between germline ends came to 11 bases. The CDR3 spans 13 residues. Germline assignment: CDR1 SGHNT and CDR2 YYREEE (reference sequence). CDR3 DNA sequence: TGTGCCAGCAGCCTTAACAGGGAAGATACGCAGTATTTT. This sequence encodes CASSLNREDTQYF. Filled out from reference TRBV5-4 and TRBJ2-3, the complete variable domain reads ETGVTQSPTHLIKTRGQQVTLRCSSQSGHNTVSWYQQALGQGPQFIFQYYREEENGRGNFPPRFSGLQFPNYSSELNVNALELDDSALYLCASSLNREDTQYFGPGTRLTVL.

V gene TRBV5-1 combines with J gene TRBJ2-2; weak D call: TRBD2 (6 bases). The V gene lost 3 bases and the J gene lost 1 base, with 16 bases spanning the gap. This CDR3 has 17 residues. Germline V lookup: CDR1 SGHRS, CDR2 YFSETQ. In DNA, the CDR3 is TGCGCCAGCAGCTGGAGGGAGTCGCGGGGGAACACCGGGGAGCTGTTTTTT. Its translation: CASSWRESRGNTGELFF.

This chain joins TRBV19 and TRBJ2-7; TRBD2 matches at 8 bases. V dropped 2 bases and J dropped 2; count of bases not matched to a gene: 2. CDR3 length equals 14 residues. The V gene's germline CDR1 is LNHDA and CDR2 SQIVND (reference sequence). The CDR3 DNA is TGTGCCAGTAGTATAAGCGGGGGCACCTACGAGCAGTACTTC. Its translation is CASSISGGTYEQYF.

V is TRBV6-5 and J is TRBJ2-1; no clear D. Looked up from germline, CDR1 is MNHEY and CDR2 is SVGAGI. V lost 6 bases, J lost 0 bases, and 12 bases lay in between. This CDR3 is 15 amino acids long. CDR3 sequence (DNA): TGTGCCAGCAGCCCTAGTTCCCCCTCCTACAATGAGCAGTTCTTC. It encodes CASSPSSPSYNEQFF.

The V and J genes are TRBV6-5 and TRBJ2-6; D call uncertain. CDR3 length: 15 residues. Trimming left V 2 bases short and J 6 bases short, with 11 bases between. Germline V lookup: CDR1 MNHEY, CDR2 SVGAGI. DNA of the CDR3: TGTGCCAGCAGTTACGTCAAGAGGCTGGCCAACGTCCTGACTTTC. Amino acids: CASSYVKRLANVLTF.

The table lists this clone with a count of one. This rearrangement joins TRBV28 to TRBJ2-1; D is uncertain. Germline loops: CDR1 MDHEN, CDR2 SYDVKM. Trimming took 4 bases from V and 15 from J, leaving 19 bases between them. The CDR3 has 13 residues. The CDR3 coding sequence is TGTGCCAGCAGTTCTACCCCGAGTACCTTTAGGTTCTTC. Translated, it gives CASSSTPSTFRFF.

The genes are TRBV19 and TRBJ2-1, with D perhaps TRBD2 (5 bases). Per germline, CDR1 LNHDA and CDR2 SQIVND (reference sequence). Trimming removed 6 bases at V and 7 bases at J, with 19 bases between. This CDR3 spans 15 amino acids. The CDR3 DNA follows: TGTGCCAGTAGGAAAGGGAGTAATCGTGAGAATGAGCAGTTCTTC. Protein product: CASRKGSNRENEQFF.

The gene calls are TRBV4-2 and TRBJ1-1; 8 bases are a match to TRBD1. This CDR3 spans 15 amino acids. Germline CDR1 and CDR2: LGHNA and YNFKEQ. Unmatched junction bases numbered 3, after V lost 0 bases and J lost 3 bases. DNA for the CDR3: TGTGCCAGCAGCCAAGAAACAGGGGGGTACACTGAAGCTTTCTTT. This translates into CASSQETGGYTEAFF.

The chain couples TRBV29-1 to TRBJ2-3; 8 positions agree with TRBD2. Germline trimming cut 8 bases from V and 0 bases from J; bases unmatched to any gene: 7. Germline V gives CDR1 SQVTM, CDR2 ANQGSEA. CDR3 length: 14 residues. CDR3 in amino acids: CSIDGGASTDTQYF. CDR3 sequence (DNA): TGCAGCATCGACGGGGGGGCGAGCACAGATACGCAGTATTTT.

The J gene is TRBJ1-4, the V gene TRBV4-1; D is unclear. This CDR3 contains 15 residues. With 2 bases removed from V and 2 bases from J, the gap between germline ends came to 9 bases. CDR1 MGHRA and CDR2 YSYEKL come from the germline V gene. In DNA, the CDR3 is TGCGCCAGCAGCCAAATAGGACTGACTAATGAAAAACTGTTTTTT. Its protein is CASSQIGLTNEKLFF.

The chain recombines TRBV28 with TRBJ1-5; weak D call: TRBD1 (6 bases). The CDR3 sequence is 18 residues long. Trimming took 7 bases from V and 1 from J, leaving 23 bases between them. Germline V gene data show CDR1 as MDHEN and CDR2 as SYDVKM. In DNA, the CDR3 is TGTGCCAGCATTCAGGAGGCAGGGGTGAGAAAAAGCAATCAGCCCCAGCATTTT. As protein: CASIQEAGVRKSNQPQHF.

In nucleotides, the CDR3 is TGTGCCAGCAGCATTACTAGCGGACTCAATGAGCAGTTCTTC. Its protein product is CASSITSGLNEQFF. The chain uses TRBV7-2 and TRBJ2-1; TRBD2 aligns across 8 bases. The CDR3 is 14 residues long. Germline CDR1 reads SGHTA; CDR2 reads FQGNSA. Trimming cost V 5 bases and J 6 bases; bases outside gene matches: 6.

The rearrangement uses TRBV25-1 and TRBJ1-1; D may be TRBD1 (5 bases). CDR1 is MGHDK, CDR2 SYGVNS, per germline. This CDR3 has 13 residues. V lost 6 bases to trimming and J lost 0 bases, with 8 bases between them. CDR3 residues: CASSGHLNTEAFF. CDR3 bases: TGTGCCAGCAGCGGACACTTGAACACTGAAGCTTTCTTT.

The chain joins TRBV5-1 to TRBJ2-7; 10 nucleotides line up with TRBD1. The CDR3 has 17 residues. Germline V gene data show CDR1 as SGHRS and CDR2 as YFSETQ. Trimming removed 2 bases from V and 3 bases from J; junction bases left unmatched: 11. The chain's CDR3 is CASSFRVPGQGNYEQYF. DNA for the CDR3: TGCGCCAGCAGCTTTAGGGTTCCGGGACAGGGGAACTACGAGCAGTACTTC. Drawing the rest from reference TRBV5-1 and TRBJ2-7, the complete variable domain is KAGVTQTPRYLIKTRGQQVTLSCSPISGHRSVSWYQQTPGQGLQFLFEYFSETQRNKGNFPGRFSGRQFSNSRSEMNVSTLELGDSALYLCASSFRVPGQGNYEQYFGPGTRLTVT.

V gene TRBV7-9 combines with J gene TRBJ1-2; D is uncertain. Germline assignment: CDR1 SEHNR and CDR2 FQNEAQ (reference sequence). The length of the CDR3 is 12 residues. The CDR3 loop is CGVDTSNYGYTF. The CDR3 DNA reads as TGTGGGGTCGACACGAGTAACTATGGCTACACCTTC.

Written as DNA, the CDR3 is TGTGCCAGCAGTCCCAGGGGAGGGTATTCCTATAATTCACCCCTCCACTTT. Translation: CASSPRGGYSYNSPLHF. This rearrangement joins TRBV27 to TRBJ1-6; tentative D call: TRBD1 (6 bases). There are 17 residues in the CDR3. Germline-derived CDR1 and CDR2 are MNHEY and SMNVEV (reference sequence). The V gene lost 5 bases and the J gene lost 1 base, with 15 bases spanning the gap.

The CDR3 spells CAIKKGAYGYTF. The CDR3 bases are TGTGCCATCAAAAAGGGGGCCTATGGCTACACCTTC. The chain is built from TRBV10-3 and TRBJ1-2; 7 bases align to TRBD1. Per the germline V gene, CDR1 is ENHRY and CDR2 is SYGVKD. CDR3 length equals 12 residues. V shed 7 bases and J 4 bases; nucleotides not matched to a gene: 3.

This clone was recorded a few times. The chain recombines TRBV28 with TRBJ2-5; 11 bases are shared with TRBD2. V shed 3 bases, J shed 2 bases, and the junction held 14 bases outside the gene matches. Germline V gene lookup returns CDR1 MDHEN and CDR2 SYDVKM. The CDR3 has 19 residues. The CDR3 region is CASSLNIAGGPNPQETQYF. The CDR3 DNA is TGTGCCAGCAGTTTGAATATAGCGGGGGGGCCCAACCCGCAAGAGACCCAGTACTTC.

The chain employs TRBV6-4 and TRBJ1-5, with a weak D call TRBD1 (6 bases). This CDR3 has 17 amino acids. Trimming removed 6 bases from V and 7 bases from J, with 25 bases in between. Germline CDR1 MRHNA, CDR2 SNTAGT. Here the CDR3 DNA reads TGTGCCAGCAGGACTACGTCCGGGACACCCTCAGGACAGCCCCAGCATTTT. Its translation is CASRTTSGTPSGQPQHF.

The CDR3: CASRLPGQENTEAFF. The CDR3 nucleotides read TGTGCCAGCAGGCTGCCGGGACAGGAGAACACTGAAGCTTTCTTT. The V and J genes are TRBV27 and TRBJ1-1; 8 nucleotides line up with TRBD1. Trimming at V came to 6 bases and at J to 1 base, leaving 7 bases not matched to a gene. This CDR3 spans 15 amino acids. From germline, CDR1 is MNHEY and CDR2 SMNVEV (reference sequence).

The chain joins TRBV7-9 to TRBJ1-5; D is unclear. CDR3 length equals 16 residues. Germline CDR1 and CDR2: SEHNR and FQNEAQ (reference sequence). Trimming removed 0 bases from V and 4 bases from J, with 13 bases in between. For the CDR3, the DNA is TGTGCCAGCAGCTTAGCTGGCAGTATCCAGAATCAGCCCCAGCATTTT. Translated, it gives CASSLAGSIQNQPQHF.

V usage is TRBV15 and J usage is TRBJ1-2; TRBD1 might be the D (5 bases). Trimming took off 1 base at V and 5 bases at J, with 14 bases between the two ends. From germline, CDR1 is LNHNV and CDR2 YYDKDF (reference sequence). This CDR3 is built from 15 residues. CDR3 in DNA: TGTGCCACCAGCAGAGGGACACTACAGTATTATGGCTACACCTTC. Translation: CATSRGTLQYYGYTF.

The J gene is TRBJ2-5, the V gene TRBV29-1; D ambiguous. The CDR3 runs 13 residues. Germline lookup yields CDR1 SQVTM and CDR2 ANQGSEA. V lost 1 base, J lost 1 base, and 7 bases lay in between. The DNA of the CDR3 is TGCAGCGTTGAAGTGGCGGTCCAAGAGACCCAGTACTTC. Translation: CSVEVAVQETQYF.

CDR3 amino acids: CASSQVVKWLNTEAFF. The CDR3 nucleotides read TGCGCCAGCAGCCAAGTTGTAAAGTGGCTGAACACTGAAGCTTTCTTT. The gene calls are TRBV4-1 and TRBJ1-1, with D hard to call. Germline V CDR1 and CDR2: MGHRA, YSYEKL. V was cut by 1 base and J by 0 bases, with 12 bases left in between. The length of the CDR3 is 16 residues.